These 6 T cell receptor beta chains share one sample of origin, sequenced in a study of beta chain features in type 1 diabetes. Of the isolated RNA, all was reverse transcribed, and so the sequenced material was expressed TCRB transcripts. Some clones are missing from TCRdb's copy, which holds only in-frame ones; the method was immunoSEQ multiplex PCR. Among 400,000 to 600,000 clones listed, approximately 31% were seen once. What was sequenced was naive CD4+ T cells from blood. These receptors were taken from a young man in good health.

This clone was detected only a few times. This chain uses TRBV14 with TRBJ1-5; D is undetermined. From germline, CDR1 is SGHDN and CDR2 FVKESK. The CDR3 is 14 residues long. Trimming took 4 bases from V and 1 from J, leaving 8 bases between them. CDR3 nucleotide sequence: TGTGCCAGCAGCCCCCTGGAAAGCAATCAGCCCCAGCATTTT. Translating it yields CASSPLESNQPQHF.

This chain connects TRBV4-2 to TRBJ2-7; D is perhaps TRBD1 (5 bases). The CDR3 consists of 14 residues. Germline-derived CDR1 and CDR2 are LGHNA and YNFKEQ. The germline V and J ends were trimmed by 0 bases and 5 bases, with 11 bases remaining between them. Written as DNA, the CDR3 is TGTGCCAGCAGCCAAGACGGCAGGGCCCACGAGCAGTACTTC. This codes for CASSQDGRAHEQYF.

CDR3 nucleotides: TGTGCCAGCAGCCCAGGATGGGGGAACGGCAATCAGCCCCAGCATTTT. It codes for CASSPGWGNGNQPQHF. The chain has TRBV9 and TRBJ1-5, with D maybe TRBD1 (5 bases). The CDR3 totals 16 residues. V dropped 4 bases and J dropped 2 bases, with 16 bases sitting between them. CDR1 is SGDLS, CDR2 YYNGEE, per germline.

The gene calls are TRBV6-6 and TRBJ2-3, with TRBD2 as a possible D gene (5 bases). The CDR3 spans 13 residues. Trimming pared 6 bases from V and 1 base from J, leaving 8 bases between. From germline, CDR1 is MNHNY and CDR2 SVGAGI (reference sequence). For the CDR3, the DNA is TGTGCCAGCAGCCCAGCGGGCACAGATACGCAGTATTTT. This gives the protein CASSPAGTDTQYF.

The V call is TRBV29-1, the J call TRBJ2-2, with D perhaps assigned TRBD1 or TRBD2 (5 bases each). The CDR3 is 12 amino acids. Deletions cut 7 bases from V and 6 bases from J, with 12 bases between. Germline lookup yields CDR1 SQVTM and CDR2 ANQGSEA. The CDR3 reads CSGGRRAGELFF. The CDR3 nucleotides read TGCAGCGGGGGACGGCGGGCCGGGGAGCTGTTTTTT.

Only a few counts were recorded for this clone. Other DNA variants within this sample encode the same CDR3. The chain has TRBV20-1 and TRBJ2-7; possibly TRBD1 for D (5 bases). V dropped 6 bases and J dropped 2 bases, with 8 bases sitting between them. The CDR3 consists of 11 residues. CDR1 and CDR2 from the germline V gene are DFQATT and SNEGSKA (reference sequence). CDR3 bases: TGCAGTGCGCAGGGTGCCTACGAGCAGTACTTC. The encoded protein is CSAQGAYEQYF.